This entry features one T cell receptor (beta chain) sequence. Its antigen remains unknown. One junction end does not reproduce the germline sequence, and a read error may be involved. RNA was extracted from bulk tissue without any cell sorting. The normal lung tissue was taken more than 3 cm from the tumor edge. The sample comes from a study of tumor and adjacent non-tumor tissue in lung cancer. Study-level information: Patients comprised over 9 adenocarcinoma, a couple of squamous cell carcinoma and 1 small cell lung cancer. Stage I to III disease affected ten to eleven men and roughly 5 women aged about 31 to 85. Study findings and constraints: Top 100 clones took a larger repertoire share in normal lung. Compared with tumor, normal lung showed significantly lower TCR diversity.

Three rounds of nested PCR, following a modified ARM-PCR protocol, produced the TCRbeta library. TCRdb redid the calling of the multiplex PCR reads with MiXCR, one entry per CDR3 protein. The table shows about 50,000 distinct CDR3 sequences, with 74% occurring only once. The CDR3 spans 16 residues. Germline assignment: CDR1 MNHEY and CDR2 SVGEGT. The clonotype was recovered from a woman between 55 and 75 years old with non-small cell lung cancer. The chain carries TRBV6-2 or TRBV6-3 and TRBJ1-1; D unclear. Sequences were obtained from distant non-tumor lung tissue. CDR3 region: CTSSSNPLWEVTEAFF. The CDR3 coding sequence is TGTACCAGCAGTTCTAACCCTCTCTGGGAAGTCACCGAAGCTTTCTTT.